This paragraph reports one TCR beta chain. This clonotype appeared a few times. Its antigen target is currently unknown. Within one base of it there is no much larger clone, and no base qualities were kept. These data come from a study of T cells in Graves' hyperthyroidism and ophthalmopathy (dated by TCRdb to the late 2010s). For context, the study as a whole: Peripheral blood samples were taken at initial diagnosis, before any treatment was given. A discovery cohort of fewer than 110 patients, roughly 40 with Graves' ophthalmopathy and about 58 with stable Graves' hyperthyroidism, was used to find distinguishing TCR V-J signatures. Whether ophthalmopathy could be predicted prospectively was tested in an independent validation cohort made up of approximately 19 hyperthyroidism patients plus 17 patients who later progressed to ophthalmopathy. The roughly 100 discovery patients were randomly divided into training and test sets at a 7:3 ratio. In more than five Graves' hyperthyroidism patients, the study also compared T-cell repertoires from thyroid tissue with T-cell repertoires from blood. Following sampling, methimazole starting at 30 mg daily was given to hyperthyroidism patients, and high-dose intravenous methylprednisolone was given to ophthalmopathy patients. The paper describes TCR Vbeta CDR3 sequencing of fewer than 150 peripheral blood samples, made up of some 42 ophthalmopathy patients, 70 to 80 hyperthyroidism patients and 17 progressor patients. Overall study results and their limits: Blood samples also contained most of the expanded thyroid clonotypes (frequency above 0.001), which suggests that blood repertoires may reflect thyroid immune responses. A model built on a 13 V-J signature distinguished ophthalmopathy from stable hyperthyroidism, reaching 85% to 90% sensitivity and approximately 83% specificity in cross-validation and 80%/75% in testing. No statistical method was used to fix the sample size in advance, and group allocation was not hidden from the investigators. In validation, the model predicted progression to ophthalmopathy a median of roughly six months before onset, with 70% to 71% sensitivity and about 75% specificity.

The TCR beta CDR3 regions were amplified from the RNA transcripts. The first round of RT-PCR for the TCR CDR3 was performed with the HTBI primer set and the Qiagen OneStep RT-PCR kit. Libraries were constructed in a second round of multiplex PCR, after which size selection and purification were carried out. Sequencing of the libraries was done on an Illumina HiSeq2000 using paired-end 100 bp reads. The original methods were these. SOAPnuke was used to process the raw data, throwing out any read that contained adapters or uncalled bases, had a mean Phred below 15, or lacked an exact constant-primer or identifier match. High-quality paired reads were merged using COPE v1.2.5, and each unique nucleotide sequence was defined as a clonotype. MiTCR v1.1 was used to align clonotypes to the IMGT TRBV, TRBD and TRBJ reference segments. Analysis was restricted to V-J combinations with a frequency above 0.0001, which covered about 99% of repertoires. A TCS score was defined as the ratio between F50 (clonal expansion) and ExV (chaos), using BLOSUM62-based TCRdist between CDR3 peptides within each V-J. Welch's t-statistics and random forest reduced just over 500 V-J features to roughly 13, which were used in a naive Bayes classifier (R e1071). TCRdb redid the processing of the public reads, applying fastp at Q25 and MiXCR, and retained in-frame beta chains. Every CDR3 protein is listed once, alongside the most common genes and DNA of its rows. TCRdb, rather than the study authors, made the V and J calls. Here the sample has a few hundred thousand distinct CDR3 sequences; about 20% occur a single time. The top ten clonotypes cover around 54% of the sample.

Moderately to severely active disease, a Clinical Activity Score of at least 3, a NOSPECS grade of at least 4, and a duration under 3 months were present in ophthalmopathy patients. The study excluded patients with uncontrolled infections, other autoimmune diseases, pregnancy or lactation. Diagnoses were based on clinical symptoms, serum thyroxine and TRAb, thyroid ultrasound and orbital computed tomography. PBMCs were separated from 10 ml of fresh peripheral blood using Ficoll-Paque density gradient centrifugation. Total RNA was extracted using Trizol reagent, and RNA quality was assessed on an Agilent 2100 Bioanalyzer. At the junction V is shortened by 5 bases and J by 4 bases, with 16 bases in between. From the germline V gene, CDR1 is SQVTM and CDR2 is ANQGSEA. Spanning cysteine to phenylalanine, the CDR3 consists of 14 amino acids. Just CDR3 DNA is preserved here, 42 bases in frame from base 1.

Sequencing was done on a sample of blood. The clonotype comes from a woman aged 70-85 years with Graves' ophthalmopathy. This chain joins TRBV29-1 to TRBJ2-3; no D gene call is confident. The CDR3 in this case is CSVTRQSSPDTQYF. Read as DNA, the sequence is TGCAGCGTTACCAGGCAGTCAAGCCCAGATACGCAGTATTTT.